This entry concerns a single TCR beta chain. A second PCR of roughly 7 to 11 cycles used a sample-barcoded 5' primer and a J-beta primer mix. TCRdb passed the 5' RACE reads through MiXCR, listing each CDR3 protein once. There are roughly 720,000 distinct CDR3 sequences in the sample; approximately 53% occur only once, and approximately 41% lies in the top ten. This sample is drawn from a study of blood T cells in healthy people across ages. Germline V lookup: CDR1 ENHRY, CDR2 SYGVKD. Trimming removed 2 bases at V and 3 bases at J, with 15 bases between. CDR3 length: 16 amino acids. Sequenced: blood. The V gene is TRBV10-3, the J gene TRBJ2-3; possibly TRBD1 for D (5 bases). The sequence came from a man older than 75 in good health. The CDR3 here is CAISEGFRTITDTQYF. The CDR3 nucleotides are TGTGCCATCAGTGAGGGATTCCGGACAATAACAGATACGCAGTATTTT.